The next 16 T cell receptor beta chains were all read from a single sample in a study of T cells in narcolepsy. TCRdb's copy holds only in-frame clones and misses some; the assay was immunoSEQ multiplex PCR. This table holds 30,000 to 40,000 clones, about nine tenths found once. Specimen: CD45RA- memory CD4+ T cells from PBMCs. The receptor source for this set is a human donor with narcolepsy.

Only one count was recorded for this clone. The chain carries TRBV7-2 and TRBJ2-5; D call uncertain. The germline V gene has CDR1 SGHTA and CDR2 FQGNSA. The CDR3 runs 13 residues. The ends were cut back, 1 base at V and 4 bases at J, with 7 bases in the middle. The CDR3 reads CASSLGARETQYF. The CDR3 DNA sequence: TGTGCCAGCAGCTTAGGGGCCCGAGAGACCCAGTACTTC.

This chain links TRBV5-8 with TRBJ1-5; TRBD1 is a possible D gene (5 bases). V lost 0 bases and J 6 bases, leaving 10 bases between the germline ends. Germline lookup yields CDR1 SGHTS and CDR2 YDEGEE. The CDR3 is made up of 14 amino acids. CDR3 amino acids: CASSLVQATQPQHF. In DNA form, the CDR3 reads TGTGCCAGCAGCTTGGTACAGGCAACTCAGCCCCAGCATTTT.

This chain joins TRBV5-5 and TRBJ1-4, with 7 bases matching TRBD1. This CDR3 is built from 14 residues. CDR1 is SGHKS and CDR2 is YYEKEE in the germline V gene (reference sequence). V dropped 3 bases and J dropped 8; count of bases not matched to a gene: 7. The CDR3 sequence is CASSWRQGGEKLFF. Written as DNA, the CDR3 is TGTGCCAGCAGCTGGAGACAGGGAGGGGAAAAACTGTTTTTT. Based on the CDR3 plus reference TRBV5-5 and TRBJ1-4, the full variable domain is DAGVTQSPTHLIKTRGQQVTLRCSPISGHKSVSWYQQVLGQGPQFIFQYYEKEERGRGNFPDRFSARQFPNYSSELNVNALLLGDSALYLCASSWRQGGEKLFFGSGTQLSVL.

This rearrangement joins TRBV10-3 to TRBJ2-7, with 7 bases matching TRBD2. Unmatched junction bases numbered 9, after V lost 2 bases and J lost 5 bases. The germline gives CDR1 ENHRY, CDR2 SYGVKD. This CDR3 region has 15 residues. This CDR3 is CAISEPGRAGNEQYF. CDR3 DNA: TGTGCCATCAGTGAGCCAGGGAGGGCCGGGAACGAGCAGTACTTC.

The chain recombines TRBV2 with TRBJ2-1, with TRBD2 matching 7 bases. V trimming: 6 bases; J trimming: 5 bases; junction bases outside the gene matches: 7. This CDR3 region has 14 residues. Looked up from germline, CDR1 is SNHLY and CDR2 is FYNNEI. Here the CDR3 reads CASRTSPSDNEQFF. The CDR3 bases are TGTGCCAGCAGGACTAGCCCATCGGACAATGAGCAGTTCTTC.

This chain joins TRBV19 and TRBJ2-3; D may be TRBD2 (6 bases). From germline, CDR1 is LNHDA and CDR2 SQIVND (reference sequence). Between the trimmed V and J ends, which lost 6 bases and 0 bases, there was a span of 10 bases. The CDR3 has 14 residues. The CDR3 loop is CASRPGLSTDTQYF. The CDR3 bases are TGTGCCAGTAGGCCGGGACTCAGCACAGATACGCAGTATTTT. Based on the CDR3 plus reference TRBV19 and TRBJ2-3, the full variable domain is DGGITQSPKYLFRKEGQNVTLSCEQNLNHDAMYWYRQDPGQGLRLIYYSQIVNDFQKGDIAEGYSVSREKKESFPLTVTSAQKNPTAFYLCASRPGLSTDTQYFGPGTRLTVL.

There are a few counts of this clone. The chain has TRBV5-1 and TRBJ2-7; 7 bases line up with TRBD1. The CDR3 spans 16 residues. V trimming: 3 bases; J trimming: 0 bases; junction bases outside the gene matches: 9. Germline V lookup: CDR1 SGHRS, CDR2 YFSETQ. The CDR3 DNA follows: TGCGCCAGCAGCTCCCTACAGGGGCTTAGCTCCTACGAGCAGTACTTC. This translates into CASSSLQGLSSYEQYF. Combining the CDR3 with reference TRBV5-1 and TRBJ2-7 gives the whole variable domain KAGVTQTPRYLIKTRGQQVTLSCSPISGHRSVSWYQQTPGQGLQFLFEYFSETQRNKGNFPGRFSGRQFSNSRSEMNVSTLELGDSALYLCASSSLQGLSSYEQYFGPGTRLTVT.

The CDR3 DNA is TGTGCCAGCAGTAATCTTGGACAGCCGGCGAGTGAAAAACTGTTTTTT. As protein: CASSNLGQPASEKLFF. The chain combines TRBV25-1 with TRBJ1-4; D is possibly TRBD1 (6 bases). CDR3 length: 16 amino acids. In germline, CDR1 is MGHDK, CDR2 SYGVNS. V lost 5 bases, J lost 7 bases, and 20 bases lay in between.

The rearrangement uses TRBV5-4 and TRBJ2-1; the match to TRBD1 covers 10 bases. The CDR3 has 16 amino acids. Trimming at V came to 5 bases and at J to 7 bases, leaving 12 bases not matched to a gene. The germline gives CDR1 SGHNT, CDR2 YYREEE (reference sequence). This CDR3 is CASSPGPGQGKNEQFF. As DNA, the CDR3 is TGTGCCAGCAGTCCTGGACCGGGACAGGGGAAGAATGAGCAGTTCTTC.

This sequence joins TRBV11-2 and TRBJ1-2, with unresolved D. Trimming removed 5 bases from V and 8 bases from J, with 18 bases in between. Germline lookup yields CDR1 SGHAT and CDR2 FQNNGV. The CDR3 extends over 14 amino acids. CDR3 sequence reads: CASSQNPQLGGYTF. The DNA for the CDR3 is TGTGCCAGCAGCCAAAACCCCCAACTTGGGGGCTACACCTTC.

The chain links TRBV30 to TRBJ1-1; D gene ambiguous. V lost 4 bases and J 3 bases, leaving 15 bases between the germline ends. The germline V gene has CDR1 GTSNPN and CDR2 SVGIG (reference sequence). The CDR3 is 14 amino acids. The CDR3: CAWTKIGEYTEAFF. CDR3 DNA: TGTGCCTGGACAAAAATCGGGGAGTACACTGAAGCTTTCTTT.

The chain couples TRBV5-1 to TRBJ1-1, with D uncertain. The germline gives CDR1 SGHRS, CDR2 YFSETQ. Trimming took off 3 bases at V and 2 bases at J, with 11 bases between the two ends. The CDR3 loop spans 14 amino acids. CDR3 protein: CASSSLMGNTEAFF. The CDR3 region has the DNA TGCGCCAGCAGCTCCCTTATGGGCAACACTGAAGCTTTCTTT.

This clone was seen a few times. This chain connects TRBV18 to TRBJ2-4; no reliable D call. CDR3 length equals 15 residues. V gave up 2 bases and J gave up 0 bases, with 8 bases separating them. In germline, CDR1 is KGHSH, CDR2 LQKENI. This CDR3 is CASSPSWGAKNIQYF. The CDR3 coding sequence is TGTGCCAGCTCACCATCCTGGGGAGCCAAAAACATTCAGTACTTC.

This chain links TRBV11-2 with TRBJ1-2, with TRBD1 matching 7 bases. The CDR3 covers 14 residues. Germline V gene lookup returns CDR1 SGHAT and CDR2 FQNNGV. V lost 0 bases, J lost 4 bases, and 2 bases stayed unmatched. The CDR3 bases are TGTGCCAGCAGCTTAGAGACAGGGCGCTATGGCTACACCTTC. Amino acids: CASSLETGRYGYTF.

The chain combines TRBV7-8 with TRBJ2-5, with 11 nucleotides matching TRBD2. The CDR3 consists of 14 residues. CDR1 and CDR2 from the germline V gene are SGHVS and FQNEAQ. The V segment lost 3 bases and the J segment 7 bases; nucleotides outside the gene matches: 4. The CDR3 region is CASSFYGTSGTQYF. DNA for the CDR3: TGTGCCAGCAGCTTCTATGGGACTAGCGGGACCCAGTACTTC.

This rearrangement joins TRBV30 to TRBJ2-2; D is ambiguous. Trimming took 1 base from V and 7 from J, leaving 4 bases between them. This CDR3 comprises 11 residues. Germline loops: CDR1 GTSNPN, CDR2 SVGIG (reference sequence). In DNA, the CDR3 is TGTGCCTGGAGTGGTCACGGGGAGCTGTTTTTT. Translation gives CAWSGHGELFF.